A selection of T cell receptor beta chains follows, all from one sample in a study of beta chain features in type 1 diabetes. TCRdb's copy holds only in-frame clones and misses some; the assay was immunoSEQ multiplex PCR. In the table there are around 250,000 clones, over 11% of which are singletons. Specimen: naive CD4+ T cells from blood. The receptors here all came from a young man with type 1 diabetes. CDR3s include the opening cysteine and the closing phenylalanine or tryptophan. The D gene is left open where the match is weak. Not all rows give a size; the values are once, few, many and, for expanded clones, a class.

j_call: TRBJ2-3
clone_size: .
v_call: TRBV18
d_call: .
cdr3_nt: TGTGCCAGCTCACCGAGCGAGGATACGCAGTATTTT
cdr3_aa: CASSPSEDTQYF

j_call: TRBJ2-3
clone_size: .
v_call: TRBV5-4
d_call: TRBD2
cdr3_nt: TGTGCCAGCAGCCCCCGTACTAGCGGGGCCAAAATGGATACGCAGTATTTT
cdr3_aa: CASSPRTSGAKMDTQYF

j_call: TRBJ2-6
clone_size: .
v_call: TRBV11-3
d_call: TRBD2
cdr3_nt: TGTGCCAGCAGCCCGCGGACTAGCACCTCTGGGGCCAACGTCCTGACTTTC
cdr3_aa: CASSPRTSTSGANVLTF

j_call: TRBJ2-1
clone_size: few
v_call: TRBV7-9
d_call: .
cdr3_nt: TGTGCCAGCAGCTTTGGGGGCCGGGACAATGAGCAGTTCTTC
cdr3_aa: CASSFGGRDNEQFF

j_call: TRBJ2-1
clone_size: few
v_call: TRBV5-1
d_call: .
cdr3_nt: TGCGCCAGCAGCTTCGGAGGGAGCTCCTACAATGAGCAGTTCTTC
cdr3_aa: CASSFGGSSYNEQFF

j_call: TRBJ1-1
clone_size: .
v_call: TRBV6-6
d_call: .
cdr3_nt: TGTGCCAGCAGGTGGCCAGGGGATCGAAACACTGAAGCTTTCTTT
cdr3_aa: CASRWPGDRNTEAFF

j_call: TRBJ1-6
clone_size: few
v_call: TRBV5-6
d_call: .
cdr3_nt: TGTGCCAGCAGCGATTACAGTTCACCCCTCCACTTT
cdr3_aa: CASSDYSSPLHF

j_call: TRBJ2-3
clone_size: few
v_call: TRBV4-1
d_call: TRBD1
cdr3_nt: TGCGCCAGCAGCCCGGGGACAGGGACCTCATGGGATACGCAGTATTTT
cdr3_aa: CASSPGTGTSWDTQYF

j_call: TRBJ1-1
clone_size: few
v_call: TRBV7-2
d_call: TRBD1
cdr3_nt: TGTGCCAGCAGCACGGGACAGTCGAACACTGAAGCTTTCTTT
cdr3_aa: CASSTGQSNTEAFF

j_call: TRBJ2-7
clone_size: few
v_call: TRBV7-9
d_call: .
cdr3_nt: TGTGCCAGCAGCTTAGTGGCGGGAAGCTCCTACGAGCAGTACTTC
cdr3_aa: CASSLVAGSSYEQYF

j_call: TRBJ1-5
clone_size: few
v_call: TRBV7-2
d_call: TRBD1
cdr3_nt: TGTGCCAGCAGCTCACAGGGGGAGAGGAATCAGCCCCAGCATTTT
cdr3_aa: CASSSQGERNQPQHF

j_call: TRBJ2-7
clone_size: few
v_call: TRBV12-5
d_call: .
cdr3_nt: TGTGCTAGTGGTTTGCCCCCGCCGGGGTACGAGCAGTACTTC
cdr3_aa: CASGLPPPGYEQYF

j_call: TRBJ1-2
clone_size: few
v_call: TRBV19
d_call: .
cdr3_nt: TGTGCCAGTAGTATAGACGGCCCGGGGGGCGCGAATGGCTACACCTTC
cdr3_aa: CASSIDGPGGANGYTF

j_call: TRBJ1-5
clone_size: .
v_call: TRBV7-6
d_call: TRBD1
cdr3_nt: TGTGCCAGCAGCGCACAGGGGTATAGCAATCAGCCCCAGCATTTT
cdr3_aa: CASSAQGYSNQPQHF

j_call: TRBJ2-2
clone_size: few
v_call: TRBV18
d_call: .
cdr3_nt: TGTGCCAGCTCACCACCGACATCCGGGACGAACACCGGGGAGCTGTTTTTT
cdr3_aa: CASSPPTSGTNTGELFF

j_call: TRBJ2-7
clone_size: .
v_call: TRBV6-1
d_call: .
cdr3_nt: TGTGCCAGCAGTGAAGGGGGGCCTCTTCCCTACGAGCAGTACTTC
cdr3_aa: CASSEGGPLPYEQYF

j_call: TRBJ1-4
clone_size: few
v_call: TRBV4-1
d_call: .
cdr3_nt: TGCGCCAGCAGCCAAGATAGGCAGGGTCGAGAAAAACTGTTTTTT
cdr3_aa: CASSQDRQGREKLFF

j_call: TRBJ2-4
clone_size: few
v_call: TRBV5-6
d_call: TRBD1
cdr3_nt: TGTGCCAGCAGCTGGGACAGGGAAAACATTCAGTACTTC
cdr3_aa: CASSWDRENIQYF

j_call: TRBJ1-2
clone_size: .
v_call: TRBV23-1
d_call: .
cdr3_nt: TGCGCCAGCAGTCAAGAAGGCAGGGCAGCCTATGGCTACACCTTC
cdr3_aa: CASSQEGRAAYGYTF

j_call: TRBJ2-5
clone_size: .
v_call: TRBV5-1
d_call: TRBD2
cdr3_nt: TGCGCCAGCAGCTCGGCAACTAGCGGGGGGGCGACCCAGTACTTC
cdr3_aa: CASSSATSGGATQYF

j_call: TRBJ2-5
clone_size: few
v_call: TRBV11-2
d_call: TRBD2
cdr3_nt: TGTGCCAGCAGCTTACAGGGCTATGGCGGGGGGACACAAGAGACCCAGTACTTC
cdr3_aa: CASSLQGYGGGTQETQYF

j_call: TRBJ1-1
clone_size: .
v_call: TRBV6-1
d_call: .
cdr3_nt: TGTGCCAGCAGGGAGCGGGGGGCGAGCACTGAAGCTTTCTTT
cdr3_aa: CASRERGASTEAFF

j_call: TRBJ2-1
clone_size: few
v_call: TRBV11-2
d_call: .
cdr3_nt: TGTGCCAGCAGCCGTGCCCTGGAGGAGGAGCAGTTCTTC
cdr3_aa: CASSRALEEEQFF

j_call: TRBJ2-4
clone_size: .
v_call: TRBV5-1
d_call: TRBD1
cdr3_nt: TGCGCCAGCAGCTTGGGGACGGGACAGGGGAACATTCAGTACTTC
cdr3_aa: CASSLGTGQGNIQYF

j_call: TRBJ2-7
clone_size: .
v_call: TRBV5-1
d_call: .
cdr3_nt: TGCGCCAGCAGCTTCCAGGGCGACTCCTACGAGCAGTACTTC
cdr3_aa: CASSFQGDSYEQYF

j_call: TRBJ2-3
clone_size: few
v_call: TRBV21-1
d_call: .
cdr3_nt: TGTGCCAGCAGCCCTGTGGGGAGCAGGGGAAGCACAGATACGCAGTATTTT
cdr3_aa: CASSPVGSRGSTDTQYF

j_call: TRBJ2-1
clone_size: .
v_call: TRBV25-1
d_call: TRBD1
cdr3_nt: TGTGCCAGCAGTGTGGCAGGGGGATACAATGAGCAGTTCTTC
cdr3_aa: CASSVAGGYNEQFF

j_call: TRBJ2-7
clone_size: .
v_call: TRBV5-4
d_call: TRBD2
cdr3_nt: TGTGCCAGCAGCGTCCTACTAGCGGGAGGCTCGGACGAGCAGTACTTC
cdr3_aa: CASSVLLAGGSDEQYF

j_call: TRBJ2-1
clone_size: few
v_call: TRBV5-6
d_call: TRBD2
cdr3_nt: TGTGCCAGCAGCCATAGCGGGGCCAACTACAATGAGCAGTTCTTC
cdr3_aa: CASSHSGANYNEQFF

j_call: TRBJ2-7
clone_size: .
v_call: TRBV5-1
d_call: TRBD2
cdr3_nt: TGCGCCAGCAGCTTAAGGACTAGCGGGAGAAAGGAGCAGTACTTC
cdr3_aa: CASSLRTSGRKEQYF

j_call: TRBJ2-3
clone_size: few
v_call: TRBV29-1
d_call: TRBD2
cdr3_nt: TGCAGCGTTGATTGGCGGGAGGCCTATCAAAGCACAGATACGCAGTATTTT
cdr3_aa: CSVDWREAYQSTDTQYF

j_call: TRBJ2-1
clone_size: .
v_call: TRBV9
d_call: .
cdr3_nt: TGTGCCAGCAGCCTCCCCCCTCCGGGGGGCTTTGGGGTAGGACGCGTGGAGCAGTTCTTC
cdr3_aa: CASSLPPPGGFGVGRVEQFF

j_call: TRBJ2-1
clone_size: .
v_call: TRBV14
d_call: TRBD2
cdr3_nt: TGTGCCAGCAGCCCGCTAGCGGGGCAGCAGTTCTTC
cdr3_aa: CASSPLAGQQFF

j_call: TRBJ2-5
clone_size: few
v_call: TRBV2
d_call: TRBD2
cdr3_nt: TGTGCCAGCAGTGGGAGCGGGGGGAAAGAGACCCAGTACTTC
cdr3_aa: CASSGSGGKETQYF

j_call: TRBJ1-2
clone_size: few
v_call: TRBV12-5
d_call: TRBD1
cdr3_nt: TGTGCTAGTGGTTTGGTACCCGGGACAGCTACTTGGGGCTACACCTTC
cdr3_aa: CASGLVPGTATWGYTF

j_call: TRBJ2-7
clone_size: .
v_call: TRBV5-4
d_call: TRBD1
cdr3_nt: TGTGCCAGCAGCTTGTTTGGGACAGGGGGCGAGCAGTACTTC
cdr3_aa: CASSLFGTGGEQYF

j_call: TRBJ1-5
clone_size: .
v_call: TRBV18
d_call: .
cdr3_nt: TGTGCCAGCTCCAGGGCGGTCAATCAGCCCCAGCATTTT
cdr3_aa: CASSRAVNQPQHF

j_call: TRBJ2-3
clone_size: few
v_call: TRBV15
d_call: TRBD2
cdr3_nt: TGTGCCACCAGCAGAGATCTCGGCGGGAGGGGCACAGATACGCAGTATTTT
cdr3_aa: CATSRDLGGRGTDTQYF

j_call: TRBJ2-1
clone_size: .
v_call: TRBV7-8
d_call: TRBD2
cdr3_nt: TGTGCCAGCAGCTTCGACGGGCGCGGGGGAAGGAATGAGCAGTTCTTC
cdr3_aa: CASSFDGRGGRNEQFF

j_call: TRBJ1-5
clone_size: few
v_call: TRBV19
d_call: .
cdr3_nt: TGTGCCAGTAATGAGGGGGGCAATCAGCCCCAGCATTTT
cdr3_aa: CASNEGGNQPQHF

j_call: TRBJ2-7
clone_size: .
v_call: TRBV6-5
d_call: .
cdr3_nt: TGTGCCAGCAGCAAAGGGGTCCTCTCCTACGAGCAGTACTTC
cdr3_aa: CASSKGVLSYEQYF

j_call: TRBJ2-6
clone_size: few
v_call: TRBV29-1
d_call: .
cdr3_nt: TGCAGCGCAAGGGGTTCTGGGGCCAACGTCCTGACTTTC
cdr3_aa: CSARGSGANVLTF

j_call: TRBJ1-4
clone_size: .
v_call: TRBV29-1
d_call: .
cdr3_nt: TGCAGCGTTGCCGTTTCGGGGGGGGTTGAAAAACTGTTTTTT
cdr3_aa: CSVAVSGGVEKLFF

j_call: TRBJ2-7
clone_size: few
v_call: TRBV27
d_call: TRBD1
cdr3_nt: TGTGCCAGCAGGACAGGGAGCTCCTACGAGCAGTACTTC
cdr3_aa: CASRTGSSYEQYF

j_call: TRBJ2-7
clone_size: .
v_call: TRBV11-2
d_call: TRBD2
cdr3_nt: TGTGCCAGCAGCTTAGCCCCGCGACTAGCGGCCTACGAGCAGTACTTC
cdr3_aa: CASSLAPRLAAYEQYF

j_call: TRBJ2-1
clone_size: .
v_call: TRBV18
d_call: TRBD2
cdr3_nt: TGTGCCAGCTCACCGACCTTAGCGGGAGGGCTCGTTTTTTACAATGAGCAGTTCTTC
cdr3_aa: CASSPTLAGGLVFYNEQFF

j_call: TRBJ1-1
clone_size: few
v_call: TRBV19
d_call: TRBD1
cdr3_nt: TGTGCCAGTATGCCTCAGGGGGCGCCGCCAGGCGCTGAAGCTTTCTTT
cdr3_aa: CASMPQGAPPGAEAFF

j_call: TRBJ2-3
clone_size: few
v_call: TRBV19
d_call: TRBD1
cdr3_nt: TGTGCCAGTAGTATCGGGACAGGGGGCATTGGTACGCAGTATTTT
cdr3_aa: CASSIGTGGIGTQYF

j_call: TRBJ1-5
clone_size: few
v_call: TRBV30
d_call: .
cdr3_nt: TGTGCCTGGAGTGTACCAGGGAATCAGCCCCAGCATTTT
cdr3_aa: CAWSVPGNQPQHF

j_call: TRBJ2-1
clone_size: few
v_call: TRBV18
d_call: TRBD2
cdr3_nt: TGTGCCAGCTCACCAAATGGCGGGGGGCCGAATGAGCAGTTCTTC
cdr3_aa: CASSPNGGGPNEQFF

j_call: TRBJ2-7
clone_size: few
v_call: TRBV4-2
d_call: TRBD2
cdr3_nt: TGTGCCAGCAGCCAAGACGGGACTAGCGGGCTCTACGAGCAGTACTTC
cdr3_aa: CASSQDGTSGLYEQYF

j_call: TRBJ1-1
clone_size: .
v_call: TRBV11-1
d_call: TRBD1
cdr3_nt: TGTGCCAGCAGTCCACCCAACAGGGGGGCGACCACTGAAGCTTTCTTT
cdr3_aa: CASSPPNRGATTEAFF

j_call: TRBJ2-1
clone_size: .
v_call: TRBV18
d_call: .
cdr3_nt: TGTGCCAGCTCACCACCCGCGGACAATGAGCAGTTCTTC
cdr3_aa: CASSPPADNEQFF

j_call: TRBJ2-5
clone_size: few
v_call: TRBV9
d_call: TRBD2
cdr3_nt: TGTGCCAGCAGCCCTCGAGGACTAGCGGGGGTCCGGACCCAGTACTTC
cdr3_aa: CASSPRGLAGVRTQYF

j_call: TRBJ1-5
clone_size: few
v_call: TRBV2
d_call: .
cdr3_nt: TGTGCCAGCAGGAAAGAGGAGGGAGGCAATCAGCCCCAGCATTTT
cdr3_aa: CASRKEEGGNQPQHF